This TCR beta chain stems from a study of T-cell reconstitution after alpha-beta-depleted transplantation in children. During its preparation, the TCRbeta library received unique molecular identifiers. One entry per CDR3 protein, called by TCRdb with MiXCR from the PCR reads. Altogether 90,000 to 120,000 distinct CDR3 sequences are present, 6.4% being singletons, with the ten largest covering roughly 25%. This clonotype has a count of ten or more. Here the sequenced sample was PBMCs, mostly from graft donor cells, taken 360 days after TCRalphabeta/CD19-depleted stem cell transplant. The TCR originated in a male patient aged 2-10 years who had a stem cell transplant for acute lymphoblastic leukemia, so the T cells may come from the graft donor.

The CDR3 coding sequence is TGTGCCAGCAGCTTAGTTGGCCAGGGGGCATCGAGTGAGCAGTTCTTC. Its translation: CASSLVGQGASSEQFF. This chain uses TRBV7-9 with TRBJ2-1; the match to TRBD1 covers 8 bases. Losses at the gene ends were 1 base for V and 9 bases for J; bases not matched to a gene: 11. Per the germline V gene, CDR1 is SEHNR and CDR2 is FQNEAQ (reference sequence). This CDR3 is 16 amino acids long.